There are a few counts of the clone carrying this T cell receptor beta chain. This sample was taken from a study of blood T cells in healthy people across ages. The CDR3 covers 14 residues. Germline V gene data show CDR1 as LGHNA and CDR2 as YSLEER. Trimming shortened V by 1 base and J by 5 bases, and 8 bases separated the two germline ends. Samples had at least 6 million PBMCs isolated from them. For the second PCR, which ran for about 6 to 11 cycles, a sample-barcoded 5' primer and a J-beta primer mix were used. TCRdb analysed the 5' RACE reads with MiXCR anew, one entry per CDR3 protein. The sample has about 690,000 distinct CDR3 sequences, about 43% seen once.

This sequence originates from an older man in good health. V and J are TRBV4-3 and TRBJ1-4, with no clear D. The specimen was blood. CDR3 DNA: TGCGCCAGCAGCCAAGGGCTGAAAAATGAAAAACTGTTTTTT. As protein: CASSQGLKNEKLFF.